Sequencing of this T cell receptor beta chain was carried out in a study of CD8+ T cells in alopecia areata. This clone turned up a few times. V gave up 3 bases and J gave up 4 bases; unmatched junction bases: 8. Per germline, CDR1 SGHTA and CDR2 FQGNSA. The length of the CDR3 is 16 residues. RNA was isolated and reverse transcribed to cDNA, the sequencing template. This table comes from immunoSEQ multiplex PCR, and its TCRdb copy is limited to in-frame clones, with some not included. The sample lists hundreds of thousands of clones, approximately 61% seen once, with around 1.2% in the top ten. This specimen was CD4+ T cells sorted from blood, taken at week 0. The chain employs TRBV7-2 and TRBJ2-1; 8 nucleotides agree with TRBD2. The TCR comes from a human donor with alopecia areata. The CDR3 here is CASSFQGTREYNEQFF. The CDR3 region has the DNA TGTGCCAGCAGCTTCCAAGGGACTAGAGAGTACAATGAGCAGTTCTTC.